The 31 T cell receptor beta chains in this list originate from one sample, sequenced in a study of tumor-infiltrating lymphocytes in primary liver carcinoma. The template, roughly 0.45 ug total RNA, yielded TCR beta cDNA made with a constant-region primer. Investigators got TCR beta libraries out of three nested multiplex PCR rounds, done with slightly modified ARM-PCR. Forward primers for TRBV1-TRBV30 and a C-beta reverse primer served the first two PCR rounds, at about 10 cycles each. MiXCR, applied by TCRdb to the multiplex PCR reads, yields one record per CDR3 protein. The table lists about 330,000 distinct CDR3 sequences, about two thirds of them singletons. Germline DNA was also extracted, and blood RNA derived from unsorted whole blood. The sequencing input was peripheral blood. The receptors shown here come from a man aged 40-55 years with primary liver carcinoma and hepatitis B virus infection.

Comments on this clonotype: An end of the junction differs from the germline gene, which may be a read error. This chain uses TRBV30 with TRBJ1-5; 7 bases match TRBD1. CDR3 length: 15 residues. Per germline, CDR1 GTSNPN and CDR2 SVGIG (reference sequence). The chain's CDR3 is CAWSRGTDSNQPPHF. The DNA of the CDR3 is TGTGCCTGGAGTAGGGGGACAGATAGCAATCAGCCCCCGCATTTT. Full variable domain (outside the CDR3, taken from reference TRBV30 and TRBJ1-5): SQTIHQWPATLVQPVGSPLSLECTVEGTSNPNLYWYRQAAGRGLQLLFYSVGIGQISSEVPQNLSASRPQDRQFILSSKKLLLSDSGFYLCAWSRGTDSNQPPHFGDGTRLSIL.

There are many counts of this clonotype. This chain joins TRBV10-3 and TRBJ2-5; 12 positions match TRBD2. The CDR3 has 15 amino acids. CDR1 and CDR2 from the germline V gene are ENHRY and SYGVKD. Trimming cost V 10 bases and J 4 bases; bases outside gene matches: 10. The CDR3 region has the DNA TGTGCCACGCAAGTACTAGCGGGAGGACGAGAGACCCAGTACTTC. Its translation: CATQVLAGGRETQYF.

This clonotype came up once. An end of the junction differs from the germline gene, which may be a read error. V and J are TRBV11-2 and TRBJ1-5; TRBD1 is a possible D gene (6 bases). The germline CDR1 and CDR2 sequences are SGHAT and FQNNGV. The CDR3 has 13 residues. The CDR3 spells CANSLKGDQPQHF. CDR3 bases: TGTGCCAACAGCTTAAAGGGGGATCAGCCCCAGCACTTT.

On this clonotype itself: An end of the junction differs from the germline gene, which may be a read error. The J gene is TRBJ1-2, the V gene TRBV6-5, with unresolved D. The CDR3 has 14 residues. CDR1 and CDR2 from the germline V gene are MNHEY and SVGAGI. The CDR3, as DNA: TGTACCAGCAGACAAGGGAGGAAGGACTATGGCTACACCTTC. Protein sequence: CTSRQGRKDYGYTF.

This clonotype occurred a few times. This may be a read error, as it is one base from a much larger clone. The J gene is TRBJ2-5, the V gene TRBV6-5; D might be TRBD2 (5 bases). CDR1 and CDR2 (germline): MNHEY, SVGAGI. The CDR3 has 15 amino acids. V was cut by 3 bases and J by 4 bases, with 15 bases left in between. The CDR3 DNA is TGTGCCAGCAGTTATGATAGGAGGCTGGGAGAGACCCAGTACTTC. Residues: CASSYDRRLGETQYF.

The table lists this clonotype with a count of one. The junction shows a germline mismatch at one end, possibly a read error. The CDR3 protein is CASSTRDQGLRQTQCF. The CDR3 nucleotides are TGTGCCAGCAGTACACGAGACCAGGGCCTACGGCAGACCCAGTGCTTC. The V and J genes are TRBV11-2 and TRBJ2-5, with D possibly TRBD1 on 5 matching bases. CDR1 and CDR2 (germline): SGHAT, FQNNGV. The CDR3 is 16 residues long.

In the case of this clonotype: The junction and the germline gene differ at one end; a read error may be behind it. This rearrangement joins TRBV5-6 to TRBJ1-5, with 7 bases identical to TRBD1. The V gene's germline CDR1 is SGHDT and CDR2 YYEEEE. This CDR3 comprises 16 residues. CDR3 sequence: CASSPGQGEGMGAQHF. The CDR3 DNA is TGCGCCAGCAGCCCGGGCCAGGGGGAGGGAATGGGGGCCCAGCATTTT. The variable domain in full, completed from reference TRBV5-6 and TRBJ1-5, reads DAGVTQSPTHLIKTRGQQVTLRCSPKSGHDTVSWYQQALGQGPQFIFQYYEEEERQRGNFPDRFSGHQFPNYSSELNVNALLLGDSALYLCASSPGQGEGMGAQHFGDGTRLSIL.

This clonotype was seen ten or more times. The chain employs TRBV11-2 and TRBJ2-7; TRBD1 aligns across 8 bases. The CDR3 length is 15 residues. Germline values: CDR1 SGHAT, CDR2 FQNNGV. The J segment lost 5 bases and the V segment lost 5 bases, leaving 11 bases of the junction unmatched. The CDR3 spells CASSASRDRIHEQYF. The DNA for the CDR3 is TGTGCCAGCAGCGCAAGCCGGGACAGGATCCACGAGCAGTACTTC.

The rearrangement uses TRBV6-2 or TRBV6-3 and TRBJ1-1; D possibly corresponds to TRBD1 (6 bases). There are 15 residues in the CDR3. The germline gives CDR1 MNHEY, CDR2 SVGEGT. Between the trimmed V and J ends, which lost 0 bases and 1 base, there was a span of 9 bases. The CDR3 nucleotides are TGTGCCAGCAGTTACTCTACAGGGTCGAACACTGAAGCTTTCTTT. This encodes CASSYSTGSNTEAFF.

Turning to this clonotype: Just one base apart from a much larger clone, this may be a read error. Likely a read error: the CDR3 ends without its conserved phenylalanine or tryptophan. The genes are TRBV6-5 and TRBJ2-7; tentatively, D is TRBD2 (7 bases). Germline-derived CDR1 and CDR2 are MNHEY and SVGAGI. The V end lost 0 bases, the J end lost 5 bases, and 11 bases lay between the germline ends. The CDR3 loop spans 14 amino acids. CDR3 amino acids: CASSYSRGAHEQYI. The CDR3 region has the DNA TGTGCCAGCAGTTACTCACGGGGGGCCCACGAGCAGTACATC.

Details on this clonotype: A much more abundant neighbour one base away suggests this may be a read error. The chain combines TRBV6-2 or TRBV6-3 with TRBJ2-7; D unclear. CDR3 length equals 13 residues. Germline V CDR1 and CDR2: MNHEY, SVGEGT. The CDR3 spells CASSSVAHYVQYF. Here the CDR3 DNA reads TGTGCCAGCAGTTCAGTAGCCCACTACGTGCAGTACTTC.

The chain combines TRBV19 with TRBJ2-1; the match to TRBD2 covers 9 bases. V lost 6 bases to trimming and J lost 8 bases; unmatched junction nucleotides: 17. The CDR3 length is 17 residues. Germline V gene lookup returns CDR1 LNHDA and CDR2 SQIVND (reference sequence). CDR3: CASRDRGQGLALDEQFF. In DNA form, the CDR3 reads TGTGCCAGTAGGGATCGGGGGCAGGGACTAGCTTTAGATGAGCAGTTCTTC. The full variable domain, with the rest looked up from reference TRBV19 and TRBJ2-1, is DGGITQSPKYLFRKEGQNVTLSCEQNLNHDAMYWYRQDPGQGLRLIYYSQIVNDFQKGDIAEGYSVSREKKESFPLTVTSAQKNPTAFYLCASRDRGQGLALDEQFFGPGTRLTVL.

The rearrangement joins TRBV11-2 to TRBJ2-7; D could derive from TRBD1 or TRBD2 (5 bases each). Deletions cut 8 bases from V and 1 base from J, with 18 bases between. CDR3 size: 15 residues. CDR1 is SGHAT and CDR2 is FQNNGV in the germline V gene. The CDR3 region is CASGPRDGDSYEQYF. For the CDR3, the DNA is TGTGCCAGCGGCCCAAGGGACGGAGATTCCTACGAGCAGTACTTC. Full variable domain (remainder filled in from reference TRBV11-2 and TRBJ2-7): EAGVAQSPRYKIIEKRQSVAFWCNPISGHATLYWYQQILGQGPKLLIQFQNNGVVDDSQLPKDRFSAERLKGVDSTLKIQPAKLEDSAVYLCASGPRDGDSYEQYFGPGTRLTVT.

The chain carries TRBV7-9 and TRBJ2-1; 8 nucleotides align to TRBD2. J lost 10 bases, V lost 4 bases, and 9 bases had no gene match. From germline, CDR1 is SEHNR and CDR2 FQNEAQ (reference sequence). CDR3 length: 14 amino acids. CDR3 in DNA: TGTGCCAGCAGCTCGGGACTAGAGAGCTTAGAGCAGTTCTTC. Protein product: CASSSGLESLEQFF.

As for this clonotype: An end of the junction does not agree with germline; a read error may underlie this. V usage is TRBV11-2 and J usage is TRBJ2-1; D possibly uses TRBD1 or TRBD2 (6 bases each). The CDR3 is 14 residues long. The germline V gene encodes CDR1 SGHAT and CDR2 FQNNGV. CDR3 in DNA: TGTGCCAGCGGCTTAGTTTTCGGGGGCTATGAGCAGTTCTTC. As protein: CASGLVFGGYEQFF. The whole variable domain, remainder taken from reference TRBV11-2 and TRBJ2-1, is EAGVAQSPRYKIIEKRQSVAFWCNPISGHATLYWYQQILGQGPKLLIQFQNNGVVDDSQLPKDRFSAERLKGVDSTLKIQPAKLEDSAVYLCASGLVFGGYEQFFGPGTRLTVL.

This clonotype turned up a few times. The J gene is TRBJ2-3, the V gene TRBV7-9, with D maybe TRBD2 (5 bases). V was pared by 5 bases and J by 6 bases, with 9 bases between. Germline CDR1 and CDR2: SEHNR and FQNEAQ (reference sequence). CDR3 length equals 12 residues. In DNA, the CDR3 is TGTGCCAGCAGCAGGGAGTTTGATACGCAGTATTTT. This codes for CASSREFDTQYF.

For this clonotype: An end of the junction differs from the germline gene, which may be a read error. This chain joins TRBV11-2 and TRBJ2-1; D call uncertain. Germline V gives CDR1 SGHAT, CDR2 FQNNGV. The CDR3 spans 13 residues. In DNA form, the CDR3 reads TGTACCAGCATCATGACGGACGGGTTAGGGCAGTTCTTC. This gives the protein CTSIMTDGLGQFF.

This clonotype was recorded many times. The CDR3 coding sequence is TGTGCCAGCAGTTACGGGGCAGGGATAACCGGGGAGCTGTTTTTT. Encoded protein: CASSYGAGITGELFF. The chain combines TRBV6-6 with TRBJ2-2; perhaps TRBD1 as D (5 bases). Germline V gene lookup returns CDR1 MNHNY and CDR2 SVGAGI (reference sequence). The CDR3 totals 15 residues. With 2 bases removed from V and 5 bases from J, the gap between germline ends came to 12 bases.

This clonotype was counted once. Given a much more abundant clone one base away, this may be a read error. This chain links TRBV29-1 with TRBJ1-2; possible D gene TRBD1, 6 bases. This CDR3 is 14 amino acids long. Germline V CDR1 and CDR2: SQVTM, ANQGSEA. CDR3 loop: CSVEGQIANYGYIF. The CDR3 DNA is TGCAGCGTTGAGGGACAAATAGCTAACTATGGCTACATCTTC.

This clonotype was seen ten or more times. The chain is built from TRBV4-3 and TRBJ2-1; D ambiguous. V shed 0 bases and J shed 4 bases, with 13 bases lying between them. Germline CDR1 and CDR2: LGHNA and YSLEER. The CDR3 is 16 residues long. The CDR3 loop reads CASSQDPYSEYNEQFF. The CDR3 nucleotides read TGCGCCAGCAGCCAAGATCCCTACTCAGAATACAATGAGCAGTTCTTC.

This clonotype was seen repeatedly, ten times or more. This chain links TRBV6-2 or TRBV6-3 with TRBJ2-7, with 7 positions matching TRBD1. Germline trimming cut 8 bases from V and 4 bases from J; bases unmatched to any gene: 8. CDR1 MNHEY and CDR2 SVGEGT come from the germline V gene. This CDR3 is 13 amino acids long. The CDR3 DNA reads TGTGCCAGCTGGGACAGCCTTCGATACGAGCAGTACTTC. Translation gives CASWDSLRYEQYF.

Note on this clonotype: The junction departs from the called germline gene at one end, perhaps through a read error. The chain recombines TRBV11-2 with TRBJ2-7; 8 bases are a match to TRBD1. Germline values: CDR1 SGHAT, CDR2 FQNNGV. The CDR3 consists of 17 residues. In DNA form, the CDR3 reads TGTGCCAGTAGCTTAAGGTTGTGGGGCCAGGGGGCCAACGAGCAGTACTTC. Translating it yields CASSLRLWGQGANEQYF.

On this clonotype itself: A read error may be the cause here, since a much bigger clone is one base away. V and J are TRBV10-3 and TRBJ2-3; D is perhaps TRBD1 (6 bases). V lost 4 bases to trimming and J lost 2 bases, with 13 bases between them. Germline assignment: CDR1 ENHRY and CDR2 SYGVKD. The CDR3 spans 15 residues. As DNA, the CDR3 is TGTGCCATCAGTGTGGAAGGGGGTCCCACAGATACGCAGTATTTT. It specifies CAISVEGGPTDTQYF.

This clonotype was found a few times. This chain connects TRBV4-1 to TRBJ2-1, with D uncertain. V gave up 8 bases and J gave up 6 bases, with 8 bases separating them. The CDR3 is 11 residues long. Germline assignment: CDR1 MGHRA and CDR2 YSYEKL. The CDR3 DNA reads TGCGCCAGCGGTCAAGCCAATGAGCAGTTCTTC. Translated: CASGQANEQFF.

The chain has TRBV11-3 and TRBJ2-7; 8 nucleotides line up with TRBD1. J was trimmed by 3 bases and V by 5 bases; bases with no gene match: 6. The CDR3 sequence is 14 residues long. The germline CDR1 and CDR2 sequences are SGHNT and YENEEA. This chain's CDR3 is CASSHRTGYYEQYF. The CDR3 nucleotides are TGTGCCAGCAGCCACCGGACAGGGTACTACGAGCAGTACTTC.

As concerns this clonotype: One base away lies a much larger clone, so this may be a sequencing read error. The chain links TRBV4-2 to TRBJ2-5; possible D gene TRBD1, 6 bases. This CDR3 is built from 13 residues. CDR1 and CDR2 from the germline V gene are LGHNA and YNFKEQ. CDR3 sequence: CACSFRQAETQYF. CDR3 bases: TGTGCCTGCAGCTTCCGACAGGCCGAGACCCAGTACTTC.

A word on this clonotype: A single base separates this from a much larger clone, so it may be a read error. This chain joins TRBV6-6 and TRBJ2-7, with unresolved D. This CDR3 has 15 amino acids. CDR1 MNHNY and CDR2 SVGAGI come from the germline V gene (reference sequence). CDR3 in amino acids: CASSYSSHSSYGQYF. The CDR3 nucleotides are TGTGCCAGCAGTTACTCGTCGCACAGCTCCTACGGGCAGTACTTC.

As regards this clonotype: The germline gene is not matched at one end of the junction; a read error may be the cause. The CDR3 spells CASSIGWNTEELFF. The CDR3, as DNA: TGTGCCAGCAGCATAGGTTGGAACACCGAGGAGCTGTTTTTT. The rearrangement links TRBV11-3 to TRBJ2-2; no reliable D call. The CDR3 extends over 14 amino acids. Germline V gene lookup returns CDR1 SGHNT and CDR2 YENEEA.

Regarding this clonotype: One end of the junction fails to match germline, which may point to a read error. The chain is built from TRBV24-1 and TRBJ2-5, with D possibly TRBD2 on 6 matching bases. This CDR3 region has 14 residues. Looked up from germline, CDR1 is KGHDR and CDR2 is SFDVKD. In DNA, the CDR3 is TGTGCCACCAGTGATCTCGGGACTCGTGAGACCCATTACTTC. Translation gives CATSDLGTRETHYF.

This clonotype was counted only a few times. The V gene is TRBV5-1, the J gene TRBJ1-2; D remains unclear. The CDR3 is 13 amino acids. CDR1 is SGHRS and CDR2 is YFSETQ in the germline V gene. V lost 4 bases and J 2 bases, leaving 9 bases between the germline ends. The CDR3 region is CASSRGENYGYTF. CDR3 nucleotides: TGCGCCAGCAGCCGGGGAGAAAACTATGGCTACACCTTC. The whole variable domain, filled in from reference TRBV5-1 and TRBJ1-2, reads KAGVTQTPRYLIKTRGQQVTLSCSPISGHRSVSWYQQTPGQGLQFLFEYFSETQRNKGNFPGRFSGRQFSNSRSEMNVSTLELGDSALYLCASSRGENYGYTFGSGTRLTVV.

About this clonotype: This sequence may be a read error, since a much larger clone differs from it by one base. The CDR3 bases are TGCGCCAGCAGCCAACGAGCGCGAGCTGGCTACGAGCAGTACTTC. It codes for CASSQRARAGYEQYF. This sequence joins TRBV4-1 and TRBJ2-7; D unresolved. CDR3 length: 15 residues. The germline CDR1 and CDR2 sequences are MGHRA and YSYEKL. The V gene lost 2 bases and the J gene lost 3 bases, with 14 bases spanning the gap.